This entry lists 12 T cell receptor beta chains sequenced from one sample in a study of T-cell memory formation after mild COVID-19. MiXCR, applied by TCRdb to the 5' RACE reads, yields one record per CDR3 protein. The table shows fewer than 700,000 distinct CDR3 sequences, with less than 25% occurring only once. Sequenced material: PBMCs or a T cell subset sorted from them (not recorded which). These receptors were obtained from an adult woman who had mild COVID-19 (a few samples of this study predate the infection). Cell type and time point are not known.

This clonotype was counted between two and nine times. The CDR3 region is CASSAGGTGNYNEQFF. The CDR3 DNA reads TGTGCCAGCAGCGCCGGAGGGACAGGGAACTACAATGAGCAGTTCTTC. The V and J genes are TRBV13 and TRBJ2-1, with 9 bases lining up with TRBD1. The CDR3 runs to 16 residues. CDR1 PRHDT and CDR2 FYEKMQ come from the germline V gene (reference sequence). Trimming at V came to 5 bases and at J to 3 bases, leaving 8 bases not matched to a gene. The whole variable domain, remainder taken from reference TRBV13 and TRBJ2-1, is AAGVIQSPRHLIKEKRETATLKCYPIPRHDTVYWYQQGPGQDPQFLISFYEKMQSDKGSIPDRFSAQQFSDYHSELNMSSLELGDSALYFCASSAGGTGNYNEQFFGPGTRLTVL.

The chain recombines TRBV7-2 with TRBJ2-1; 7 bases agree with TRBD2. Trimming at V came to 3 bases and at J to 7 bases, leaving 15 bases not matched to a gene. Germline-derived CDR1 and CDR2 are SGHTA and FQGNSA. There are 17 residues in the CDR3. The chain's CDR3 is CASSFVRGERLANEQFF. Here the CDR3 DNA reads TGTGCCAGCAGCTTCGTACGGGGGGAACGTCTTGCTAATGAGCAGTTCTTC.

This clonotype was counted many times. This chain links TRBV12-3 or TRBV12-4 with TRBJ2-7; D not certain. The length of the CDR3 is 14 residues. Trimming removed 5 bases from V and 2 bases from J, with 13 bases in between. CDR3 residues: CASSPSEATYEQYF. The CDR3 region has the DNA TGTGCCAGCAGTCCCAGTGAGGCAACCTACGAGCAGTACTTC.

This clonotype was detected only a few times. The rearrangement links TRBV12-3 or TRBV12-4 to TRBJ1-5; weak D call: TRBD1 (6 bases). This CDR3 is built from 14 residues. The V gene lost 2 bases and the J gene lost 6 bases, with 11 bases spanning the gap. CDR3 sequence reads: CASSLLGASQPQHF. For the CDR3, the DNA is TGTGCCAGCAGTTTATTGGGGGCAAGTCAGCCCCAGCATTTT.

The rearrangement uses TRBV4-3 and TRBJ1-2; no clear D gene. The CDR3 contains 16 residues. Germline CDR1 and CDR2: LGHNA and YSLEER. Trimming removed 0 bases from V and 8 bases from J, with 19 bases in between. This chain's CDR3 is CASSQEVSIGPGGYTF. CDR3 DNA sequence: TGCGCCAGCAGCCAAGAGGTCTCCATAGGGCCCGGGGGCTACACCTTC.

This clonotype has a count of ten or more. The chain is built from TRBV12-3 or TRBV12-4 and TRBJ2-1, with TRBD2 matching over 9 bases. The CDR3 has 16 residues. Unmatched junction bases numbered 7, after V lost 6 bases and J lost 1 base. CDR3 in amino acids: CASRASGALSYNEQFF. CDR3 nucleotides: TGTGCCAGCAGAGCTAGCGGGGCCTTATCCTACAATGAGCAGTTCTTC.

This clonotype showed up just a few times. The V and J genes are TRBV6-5 and TRBJ2-1; 11 bases map to TRBD1. Trimming took 7 bases from V and 9 from J; bases not matched to a gene: 11. This CDR3 contains 15 residues. CDR1 is MNHEY, CDR2 SVGAGI, per germline. CDR3 in amino acids: CASTYVGQGGSEQFF. DNA for the CDR3: TGTGCCAGCACCTACGTGGGACAGGGGGGGTCTGAGCAGTTCTTC.

This clonotype was seen more than once but under ten times. The J gene is TRBJ1-2, the V gene TRBV25-1, with unresolved D. V was trimmed by 2 bases and J by 4 bases, leaving 11 bases between them. Germline V CDR1 and CDR2: MGHDK, SYGVNS. CDR3 length: 14 amino acids. CDR3 sequence: CASSETIRGYGYTF. The CDR3 nucleotides are TGTGCCAGCAGTGAAACCATTCGAGGCTATGGCTACACCTTC.

The rearrangement links TRBV3-1 to TRBJ1-1; D is undetermined. Trimming left V 3 bases short and J 2 bases short, with 13 bases between. This CDR3 is built from 15 residues. Looked up from germline, CDR1 is LGHDT and CDR2 is YNNKEL (reference sequence). The CDR3 protein is CASSQNRISNTEAFF. For the CDR3, the DNA is TGTGCCAGCAGCCAGAACAGAATTTCCAACACTGAAGCTTTCTTT.

The chain is built from TRBV11-2 and TRBJ2-5, with a possible D match to TRBD1 (5 bases). V shed 2 bases and J shed 7 bases, with 17 bases lying between them. Germline values: CDR1 SGHAT, CDR2 FQNNGV. The CDR3 contains 15 residues. CDR3 in amino acids: CASSLFQGPPVTQYF. CDR3 in DNA: TGTGCCAGCAGCTTATTTCAGGGCCCGCCCGTGACCCAGTACTTC.

This clonotype was detected only a few times. This chain joins TRBV6-1 and TRBJ2-6, with 9 bases aligning to TRBD1. The CDR3 spans 17 residues. Germline V gives CDR1 MNHNS, CDR2 SASEGT. V shed 6 bases and J 0 bases; nucleotides not matched to a gene: 6. DNA for the CDR3: TGTGCCAGCAGAAAGGGACAGGGTACCTCTGGGGCCAACGTCCTGACTTTC. It specifies CASRKGQGTSGANVLTF.

This clonotype turned up a few times. This sequence joins TRBV19 and TRBJ1-4; 7 nucleotides agree with TRBD1. The CDR3 spans 15 residues. V trimming: 5 bases; J trimming: 3 bases; junction bases outside the gene matches: 6. Germline CDR1 LNHDA, CDR2 SQIVND (reference sequence). The CDR3 loop is CASSGTGTANEKLFF. DNA of the CDR3: TGTGCCAGTAGTGGAACCGGGACAGCTAATGAAAAACTGTTTTTT.